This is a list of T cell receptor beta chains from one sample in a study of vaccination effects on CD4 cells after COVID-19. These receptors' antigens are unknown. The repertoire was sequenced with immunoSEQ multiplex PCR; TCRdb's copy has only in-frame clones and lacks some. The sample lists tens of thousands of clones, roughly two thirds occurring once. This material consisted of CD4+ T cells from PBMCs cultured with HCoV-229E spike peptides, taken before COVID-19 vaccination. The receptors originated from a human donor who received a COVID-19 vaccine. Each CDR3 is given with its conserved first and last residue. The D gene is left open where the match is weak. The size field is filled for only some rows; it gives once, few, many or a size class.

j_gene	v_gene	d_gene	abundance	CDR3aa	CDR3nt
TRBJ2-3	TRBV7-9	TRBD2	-	CASSRAVAGGTDTQYF	TGTGCCAGCAGCCGGGCGGTGGCGGGGGGCACAGATACGCAGTATTTT
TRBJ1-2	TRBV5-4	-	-	CASSAQGANGYTF	TGTGCCAGCAGCGCACAAGGGGCGAATGGCTACACCTTC
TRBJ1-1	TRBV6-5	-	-	CASSYGSPTEAFF	TGTGCCAGCAGTTACGGGAGCCCGACTGAAGCTTTCTTT
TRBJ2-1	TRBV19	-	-	CASSKPGSSYNEQFF	TGTGCCAGTAGTAAACCAGGTTCCTCCTACAATGAGCAGTTCTTC
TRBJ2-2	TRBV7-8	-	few	CASSRTVANTGELFF	TGTGCCAGCAGCAGGACAGTGGCGAACACCGGGGAGCTGTTTTTT
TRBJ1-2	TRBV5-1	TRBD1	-	CASSPQGARNYGYTF	TGCGCCAGCAGCCCCCAGGGGGCGCGTAACTATGGCTACACCTTC
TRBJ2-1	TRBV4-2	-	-	CASSHEQGLVNEQFF	TGTGCCAGCAGCCACGAACAAGGTCTGGTCAATGAGCAGTTCTTC
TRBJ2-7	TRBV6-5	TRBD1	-	CASSWRQGASYEQYF	TGTGCCAGCAGTTGGCGACAGGGGGCATCCTACGAGCAGTACTTC
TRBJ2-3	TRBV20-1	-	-	CSAPKGDTQYF	TGCAGTGCTCCAAAGGGGGATACGCAGTATTTT
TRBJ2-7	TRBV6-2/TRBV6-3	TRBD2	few	CASSSRHGLAGSEQYF	TGTGCCAGCAGTTCCCGCCATGGACTAGCGGGGTCCGAGCAGTACTTC
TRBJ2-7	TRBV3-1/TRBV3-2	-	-	CASSPGNSYEQYF	TGTGCCAGCAGCCCAGGGAACTCCTACGAGCAGTACTTC
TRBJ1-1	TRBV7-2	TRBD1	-	CASSPRTGGLGAFF	TGTGCCAGCAGCCCAAGGACAGGGGGCTTAGGGGCTTTCTTT
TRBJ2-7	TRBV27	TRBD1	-	CASSSYYRGQYEQYF	TGTGCCAGCAGTTCGTATTACAGGGGGCAGTACGAGCAGTACTTC
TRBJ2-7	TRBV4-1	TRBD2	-	CASSQDRGAGGPPDEQYF	TGCGCCAGCAGCCAAGATCGGGGAGCGGGAGGCCCCCCGGACGAGCAGTACTTC
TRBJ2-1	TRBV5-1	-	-	CASSLRGSSYNEQFF	TGCGCCAGCAGCTTGCGAGGTAGCTCCTACAATGAGCAGTTCTTC
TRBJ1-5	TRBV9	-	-	CASSVGSLSNQPQHF	TGTGCCAGCAGCGTAGGGTCTCTTAGCAATCAGCCCCAGCATTTT
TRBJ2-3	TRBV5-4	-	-	CASSFMADTQYF	TGTGCCAGCAGCTTCATGGCAGATACGCAGTATTTT
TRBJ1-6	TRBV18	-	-	CASSPIRASDSPLHF	TGTGCCAGCTCCCCTATCCGGGCCTCAGATTCACCCCTCCACTTT
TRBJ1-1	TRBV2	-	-	CASSEALFPTEAFF	TGTGCCAGCAGTGAGGCACTCTTTCCCACTGAAGCTTTCTTT
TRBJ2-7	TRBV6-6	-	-	CASSSRGPRSYEQYF	TGTGCCAGCAGTTCCCGGGGCCCCCGCTCCTACGAGCAGTACTTC
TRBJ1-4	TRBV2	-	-	CASSDGILGEKLFF	TGTGCCAGCAGTGATGGTATCTTGGGGGAAAAACTGTTTTTT
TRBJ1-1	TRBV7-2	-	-	CASSIQLDMNTEAFF	TGTGCCAGCAGCATCCAGCTTGACATGAACACTGAAGCTTTCTTT
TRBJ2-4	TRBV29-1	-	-	CSVSAGALAKNIQYF	TGCAGCGTCTCTGCGGGGGCACTAGCCAAAAACATTCAGTACTTC
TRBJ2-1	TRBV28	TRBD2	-	CASSFPGGANNEQFF	TGTGCCAGCAGTTTTCCCGGGGGGGCGAACAATGAGCAGTTCTTC
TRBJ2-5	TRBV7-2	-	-	CASSLTRTVQETQYF	TGTGCCAGCAGCTTGACCCGGACAGTCCAAGAGACCCAGTACTTC
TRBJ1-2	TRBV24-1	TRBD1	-	CATSDEGQQYGYTF	TGTGCCACCAGTGACGAGGGACAGCAGTATGGCTACACCTTC
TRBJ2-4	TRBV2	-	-	CASSETVNIQYF	TGTGCCAGCAGTGAAACAGTAAACATTCAGTACTTC
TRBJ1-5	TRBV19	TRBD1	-	CASSSPGTGSYQPQHF	TGTGCCAGTAGTTCACCCGGGACAGGGTCGTATCAGCCCCAGCATTTT
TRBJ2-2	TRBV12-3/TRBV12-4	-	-	CASTVGTGELFF	TGTGCCAGCACAGTCGGTACCGGGGAGCTGTTTTTT
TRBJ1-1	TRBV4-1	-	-	CASSQDRGGWCTEAFF	TGCGCCAGCAGCCAAGATCGTGGAGGGTGGTGCACTGAAGCTTTCTTT
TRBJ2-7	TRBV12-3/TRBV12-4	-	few	CASTQSLVYEQYF	TGTGCCAGCACCCAATCCTTGGTCTACGAGCAGTACTTC
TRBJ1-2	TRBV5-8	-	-	CASSRRDNAYGYTF	TGTGCCAGCAGTCGGCGGGACAACGCATATGGCTACACCTTC
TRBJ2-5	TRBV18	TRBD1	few	CASSHRDRVETQYF	TGTGCCAGCTCACACAGGGACAGGGTGGAGACCCAGTACTTC
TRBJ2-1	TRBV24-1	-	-	CATSPSDVASSYNEQFF	TGTGCCACCAGTCCGTCGGACGTAGCGAGCTCCTACAATGAGCAGTTCTTC